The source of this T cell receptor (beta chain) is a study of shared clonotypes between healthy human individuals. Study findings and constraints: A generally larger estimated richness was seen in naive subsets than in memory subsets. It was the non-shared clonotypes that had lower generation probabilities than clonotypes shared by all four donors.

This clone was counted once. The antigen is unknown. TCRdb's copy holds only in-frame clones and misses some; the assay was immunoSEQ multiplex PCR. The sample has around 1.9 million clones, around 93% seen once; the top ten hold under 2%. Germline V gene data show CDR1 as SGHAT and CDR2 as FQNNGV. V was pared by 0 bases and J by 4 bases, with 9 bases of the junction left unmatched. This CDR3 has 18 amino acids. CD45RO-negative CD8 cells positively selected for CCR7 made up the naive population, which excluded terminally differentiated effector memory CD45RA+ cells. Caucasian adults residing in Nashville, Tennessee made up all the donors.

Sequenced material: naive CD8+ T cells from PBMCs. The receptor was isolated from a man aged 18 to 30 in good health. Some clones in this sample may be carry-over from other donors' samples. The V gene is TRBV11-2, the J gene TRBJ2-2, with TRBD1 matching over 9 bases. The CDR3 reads CASSLEPGQGGSTGELFF. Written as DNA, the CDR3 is TGTGCCAGCAGCTTAGAACCGGGACAGGGAGGGAGCACCGGGGAGCTGTTTTTT.